One sample yielded the 23 T cell receptor beta chains listed below, sequenced in a study of T cell changes during pregnancy in multiple sclerosis. Generated by immunoSEQ multiplex PCR, the TCRdb table keeps only in-frame clones and is missing some. The sample has approximately 100,000 clones; approximately 94% are singletons. The sample was peripheral blood, taken before pregnancy. The receptor set was obtained from a female donor with multiple sclerosis, enrolled in a pregnancy study.

The chain links TRBV6-1 to TRBJ2-3; possibly TRBD1 for D (6 bases). The germline gives CDR1 MNHNS, CDR2 SASEGT. V lost 4 bases, J lost 4 bases, and 15 bases lay in between. CDR3 length: 15 amino acids. CDR3 sequence (DNA): TGTGCCAGCAGTGGGCAGGGGAAAAACTCAGATACGCAGTATTTT. Its translation: CASSGQGKNSDTQYF.

The chain joins TRBV27 to TRBJ2-3; D is uncertain. CDR3 size: 14 residues. Trimming stripped 6 bases from V and 2 bases from J, with 12 bases between. Germline CDR1 MNHEY, CDR2 SMNVEV (reference sequence). The CDR3 coding sequence is TGTGCCAGCAGCCAACCGAGATTCACAGATACGCAGTATTTT. Protein product: CASSQPRFTDTQYF.

The chain recombines TRBV28 with TRBJ1-2, with TRBD1 identical over 8 bases. CDR3 length: 15 amino acids. Germline CDR1 and CDR2: MDHEN and SYDVKM. V gave up 3 bases and J gave up 3 bases; unmatched junction bases: 6. The CDR3 reads CASSFPQGAYYGYTF. CDR3 nucleotide sequence: TGTGCCAGCAGTTTTCCTCAGGGGGCCTACTATGGCTACACCTTC.

J is TRBJ2-2 and V is TRBV4-1; D perhaps matches TRBD1 (6 bases). Germline CDR1 reads MGHRA; CDR2 reads YSYEKL. Trimming removed 3 bases from V and 2 bases from J, with 7 bases in between. This CDR3 is 14 amino acids long. Here the CDR3 DNA reads TGCGCCAGCAGCCAGGGGGCAAACACCGGGGAGCTGTTTTTT. Protein: CASSQGANTGELFF.

The sample holds one count of this clone. The rearrangement uses TRBV29-1 and TRBJ2-1; 9 nucleotides align to TRBD1. Germline V gives CDR1 SQVTM, CDR2 ANQGSEA. Trimming at V came to 0 bases and at J to 7 bases, leaving 4 bases not matched to a gene. CDR3 length equals 14 residues. Written as DNA, the CDR3 is TGCAGCGTTGAAGAAGGACAGGGGTGGAATGAGCAGTTCTTC. Protein product: CSVEEGQGWNEQFF.

The chain carries TRBV19 and TRBJ1-2; maybe TRBD1 (5 bases). V lost 3 bases to trimming and J lost 5 bases, with 13 bases between them. This CDR3 is 14 amino acids long. Germline-derived CDR1 and CDR2 are LNHDA and SQIVND (reference sequence). Here the CDR3 reads CASSIGGGPYGYTF. In DNA form, the CDR3 reads TGTGCCAGTAGTATCGGGGGGGGACCTTATGGCTACACCTTC.

The gene calls are TRBV27 and TRBJ2-7, with TRBD1 matching 10 bases. The CDR3 totals 15 residues. V gave up 8 bases and J gave up 1 base; unmatched junction bases: 8. Per germline, CDR1 MNHEY and CDR2 SMNVEV (reference sequence). The CDR3 bases are TGTGCCAGCTCCAGGACAGGGGGAGTGTCCTACGAGCAGTACTTC. As protein: CASSRTGGVSYEQYF.

The chain joins TRBV6-6 to TRBJ2-3; D might be TRBD1 (6 bases). The CDR3 loop spans 14 amino acids. CDR1 is MNHNY, CDR2 SVGAGI, per germline (reference sequence). Trimming took 8 bases from V and 0 from J, leaving 12 bases between them. This CDR3 is CASRGTGSTDTQYF. DNA of the CDR3: TGTGCCAGCCGGGGAACAGGGAGCACAGATACGCAGTATTTT.

V gene TRBV5-4 combines with J gene TRBJ2-5, with D tentatively TRBD1 (5 bases). The V end lost 3 bases, the J end lost 2 bases, and 14 bases lay between the germline ends. The CDR3 sequence is 15 residues long. Germline CDR1 and CDR2: SGHNT and YYREEE (reference sequence). For the CDR3, the DNA is TGTGCCAGCAGCTGGGAATTAGGGGCACAAGAGACCCAGTACTTC. The encoded protein is CASSWELGAQETQYF. The whole variable domain, filled in from reference TRBV5-4 and TRBJ2-5, reads ETGVTQSPTHLIKTRGQQVTLRCSSQSGHNTVSWYQQALGQGPQFIFQYYREEENGRGNFPPRFSGLQFPNYSSELNVNALELDDSALYLCASSWELGAQETQYFGPGTRLLVL.

The chain combines TRBV30 with TRBJ2-3; 13 positions match TRBD2. J lost 2 bases, V lost 1 base, and 9 bases had no gene match. The CDR3 covers 18 residues. In germline, CDR1 is GTSNPN, CDR2 SVGIG (reference sequence). CDR3 nucleotides: TGTGCCTGGAGTGACGGACTAGCGGGAGAGTTTTTCACAGATACGCAGTATTTT. Its protein product is CAWSDGLAGEFFTDTQYF.

V usage is TRBV7-9 and J usage is TRBJ2-7, with TRBD2 as a possible D gene (6 bases). With 5 bases removed from V and 3 bases from J, the gap between germline ends came to 14 bases. This CDR3 has 14 residues. Per the germline V gene, CDR1 is SEHNR and CDR2 is FQNEAQ (reference sequence). CDR3 nucleotides: TGTGCCAGCAGCCGGGTGGGGGGTAGCTACGAGCAGTACTTC. It encodes CASSRVGGSYEQYF.

This chain links TRBV7-2 with TRBJ1-1; possibly TRBD1 for D (6 bases). V dropped 5 bases and J dropped 11 bases, with 15 bases sitting between them. Germline loops: CDR1 SGHTA, CDR2 FQGNSA. CDR3 length: 12 amino acids. The CDR3 protein is CASSQGSTPAFF. DNA for the CDR3: TGTGCCAGCAGCCAGGGGTCAACACCGGCTTTCTTT.

This clone appeared a few times. J is TRBJ1-2 and V is TRBV25-1; no clear D gene. CDR3 size: 12 residues. V was shortened by 3 bases and J by 8 bases, with 10 bases between the two germline ends. Looked up from germline, CDR1 is MGHDK and CDR2 is SYGVNS. In DNA form, the CDR3 reads TGTGCCAGCAGTGAGAGGGAAAGCGGCTACACCTTC. Translation: CASSERESGYTF.

V is TRBV12-5 and J is TRBJ2-7; 8 positions match TRBD2. The germline V gene has CDR1 LGHNT and CDR2 FRNRAP. V was clipped by 1 base and J by 5 bases; unmatched bases: 4. The CDR3 runs to 14 residues. CDR3 sequence reads: CASGLGGRSDEQYF. CDR3 nucleotides: TGTGCTAGTGGTTTGGGCGGGAGGAGTGACGAGCAGTACTTC.

Only a few counts were recorded for this clone. The chain has TRBV4-1 and TRBJ2-1; D is unresolved. CDR3 size: 16 residues. The germline gives CDR1 MGHRA, CDR2 YSYEKL. V was cut by 1 base and J by 0 bases, with 10 bases left in between. CDR3 region: CASSQVHMVSYNEQFF. The CDR3 DNA reads TGCGCCAGCAGCCAAGTTCACATGGTCTCCTACAATGAGCAGTTCTTC.

The gene calls are TRBV5-1 and TRBJ2-1; a possible D gene is TRBD1 (5 bases). V lost 4 bases and J 8 bases, leaving 13 bases between the germline ends. CDR1 and CDR2 (germline): SGHRS, YFSETQ. This CDR3 contains 13 residues. The CDR3 DNA sequence: TGCGCCAGCAGCCTCCTACAGGCGGATGAGCAGTTCTTC. Translation gives CASSLLQADEQFF.

This clone was seen a few times. The rearrangement links TRBV30 to TRBJ2-7; 7 positions agree with TRBD2. The CDR3 covers 12 residues. Germline values: CDR1 GTSNPN, CDR2 SVGIG (reference sequence). The V segment lost 8 bases and the J segment 3 bases; nucleotides outside the gene matches: 7. The CDR3 nucleotides are TGTGCCCTCCACCCGGGGGGCTACGAGCAGTACTTC. Translation: CALHPGGYEQYF.

The chain combines TRBV30 with TRBJ1-2; tentative D call: TRBD1 (5 bases). CDR1 is GTSNPN and CDR2 is SVGIG in the germline V gene (reference sequence). Trimming stripped 0 bases from V and 6 bases from J, with 14 bases between. The CDR3 is 14 residues long. CDR3 coding DNA: TGTGCCTGGAGTGTATGGGGGGGGTCGGATGGCTACACCTTC. Translation gives CAWSVWGGSDGYTF.

The chain links TRBV15 to TRBJ2-3; the D gene is possibly TRBD2 (5 bases). The CDR3 runs 17 residues. Per germline, CDR1 LNHNV and CDR2 YYDKDF (reference sequence). Trimming cost V 0 bases and J 5 bases, with 18 bases left between them. DNA of the CDR3: TGTGCCACCAGCAGAGATGGAGGTTCTCGGGGTGTAGATACGCAGTATTTT. Amino acids: CATSRDGGSRGVDTQYF.

The V and J genes are TRBV7-8 and TRBJ2-7; a weak D match, TRBD1 (6 bases). The CDR3 loop spans 15 amino acids. The V and J ends lost 5 bases and 3 bases respectively, with 17 bases between them. CDR1 is SGHVS, CDR2 FQNEAQ, per germline. CDR3 sequence: CASSPGLTGFYEQYF. CDR3 coding DNA: TGTGCCAGCAGCCCCGGCCTGACAGGTTTCTACGAGCAGTACTTC.

CDR3 in DNA: TGTGCCAGTAGTATAAAGGCCGGGACTAGCGGGAGCCCAAACACCGGGGAGCTGTTTTTT. Translating it yields CASSIKAGTSGSPNTGELFF. The chain couples TRBV19 to TRBJ2-2, with 14 nucleotides matching TRBD2. CDR3 length: 20 amino acids. The germline V gene has CDR1 LNHDA and CDR2 SQIVND (reference sequence). Trimming at V came to 2 bases and at J to 2 bases, leaving 10 bases not matched to a gene. The whole variable domain, remainder taken from reference TRBV19 and TRBJ2-2, is DGGITQSPKYLFRKEGQNVTLSCEQNLNHDAMYWYRQDPGQGLRLIYYSQIVNDFQKGDIAEGYSVSREKKESFPLTVTSAQKNPTAFYLCASSIKAGTSGSPNTGELFFGEGSRLTVL.

The rearrangement links TRBV18 to TRBJ2-3, with D maybe TRBD1 (6 bases). The CDR3 spans 15 residues. Trimming left V 2 bases short and J 4 bases short, with 13 bases between. Germline CDR1 reads KGHSH; CDR2 reads LQKENI. The CDR3 here is CASSPWAGAPDTQYF. CDR3 in DNA: TGTGCCAGCTCACCATGGGCAGGGGCTCCAGATACGCAGTATTTT.

V gene TRBV15 combines with J gene TRBJ2-7; possible D gene TRBD1, 6 bases. The ends were cut back, 5 bases at V and 3 bases at J, with 14 bases in the middle. The CDR3 consists of 14 residues. CDR1 is LNHNV, CDR2 YYDKDF, per germline (reference sequence). CDR3 nucleotide sequence: TGTGCCACCAGCTTCCGGACAGTGAGCTACGAGCAGTACTTC. This translates into CATSFRTVSYEQYF.